Following are 15 T cell receptor beta chains from one sample sequenced in a study of T cell responses to AZD1222 COVID-19 vaccine. The table came from immunoSEQ multiplex PCR; TCRdb's copy has only in-frame clones and leaves some out. Of roughly 160,000 clones in the sample, 75% to 90% were seen once. The sample consisted of peripheral blood, taken on day 0 of AZD1222 vaccination. The receptors here all came from an adult in good health.

The chain has TRBV5-6 and TRBJ2-7; 7 bases fit TRBD2. The V gene end was trimmed by 0 bases and the J gene end by 2 bases; junction bases not matched to a gene: 2. Germline V CDR1 and CDR2: SGHDT, YYEEEE. This CDR3 is built from 14 residues. The CDR3 sequence: CASSLGDYPYEQYV. The CDR3 nucleotides are TGTGCCAGCAGCTTGGGGGACTACCCCTACGAGCAGTACGTC.

The chain carries TRBV7-9 and TRBJ1-2; D gene unclear. V gave up 3 bases and J gave up 8 bases, with 13 bases separating them. Germline CDR1 is SEHNR and CDR2 is FQNEAQ (reference sequence). The CDR3 is 13 amino acids. The CDR3 sequence: CASSLVNLWGYTF. As DNA, the CDR3 is TGTGCCAGCAGCTTGGTGAATCTTTGGGGCTACACCTTC.

The rearrangement uses TRBV5-6 and TRBJ2-3; the D gene is possibly TRBD2 (6 bases). Between the trimmed V and J ends, which lost 4 bases and 2 bases, there was a span of 20 bases. This CDR3 is built from 17 residues. CDR1 is SGHDT and CDR2 is YYEEEE in the germline V gene. The CDR3 nucleotides are TGTGCCAGCAGCCCCCCGCTGGAGGGACGGTACACAGATACGCAGTATTTT. This codes for CASSPPLEGRYTDTQYF.

The chain recombines TRBV25-1 with TRBJ1-6; D remains unclear. The CDR3 runs to 15 residues. Germline V gene sequence: CDR1 MGHDK, CDR2 SYGVNS. V shed 6 bases and J shed 3 bases, with 12 bases lying between them. DNA of the CDR3: TGTGCCAGCAGAGAAAAAAGGATCTATAATTCACCCCTCCACTTT. Translated, it gives CASREKRIYNSPLHF.

This rearrangement joins TRBV2 to TRBJ2-7, with unresolved D. V lost 2 bases and J lost 0, with 11 bases in between. This CDR3 region has 15 residues. Per the germline V gene, CDR1 is SNHLY and CDR2 is FYNNEI. The CDR3 here is CASSEPDLSSYEQYF. The CDR3 region has the DNA TGTGCCAGCAGTGAACCGGACCTTTCCTCCTACGAGCAGTACTTC.

The CDR3, as DNA: TGTGCCAGCAGGCAACAGGGTTCAGGCACTGAAGCTTTCTTT. Translating it yields CASRQQGSGTEAFF. The chain combines TRBV28 with TRBJ1-1; D perhaps matches TRBD1 (6 bases). Germline V gives CDR1 MDHEN, CDR2 SYDVKM. Trimming shortened V by 6 bases and J by 4 bases, and 15 bases separated the two germline ends. The CDR3 contains 14 residues.

V usage is TRBV2 and J usage is TRBJ1-1, with 9 bases identical to TRBD1. Trimming cost V 1 base and J 6 bases; bases outside gene matches: 12. CDR1 and CDR2 from the germline V gene are SNHLY and FYNNEI. This CDR3 has 17 residues. The CDR3 bases are TGTGCCAGCAGTGAAGATGGGACAGGGTTTCCCTCGGCTGAAGCTTTCTTT. As protein: CASSEDGTGFPSAEAFF.

The chain combines TRBV15 with TRBJ2-1, with TRBD2 matching over 11 bases. V dropped 3 bases and J dropped 0; count of bases not matched to a gene: 4. The CDR3 consists of 17 residues. The germline V gene encodes CDR1 LNHNV and CDR2 YYDKDF (reference sequence). The CDR3 here is CATSSFSGGASYNEQFF. CDR3 sequence (DNA): TGTGCCACCAGCAGTTTTAGCGGGGGGGCCTCCTACAATGAGCAGTTCTTC.

This clone was seen only a few times. The V call is TRBV6-1, the J call TRBJ2-3; D perhaps matches TRBD2 (6 bases). The V end was cut by 0 bases, the J end by 7 bases, with 17 bases between. The CDR3 consists of 16 residues. Germline V gene sequence: CDR1 MNHNS, CDR2 SASEGT. The CDR3: CASSEALLPRGNTQYF. The CDR3 nucleotides are TGTGCCAGCAGTGAAGCGCTTCTCCCGCGGGGTAATACGCAGTATTTT.

In its sample, this clone was seen once. The gene calls are TRBV24-1 and TRBJ2-2; 14 nucleotides match TRBD2. Germline V gives CDR1 KGHDR, CDR2 SFDVKD. There are 16 residues in the CDR3. Germline trimming cut 5 bases from V and 5 bases from J; bases unmatched to any gene: 3. The CDR3 DNA follows: TGTGCCACCAGTGGGGGACTAGCGGGGGTTACCGGGGAGCTGTTTTTT. This gives the protein CATSGGLAGVTGELFF.

The J gene is TRBJ2-1, the V gene TRBV3-1 (or the pseudogene TRBV3-2); no clear D gene. Germline CDR1 reads LGHDT; CDR2 reads YNNKEL (reference sequence). Trimming removed 4 bases at V and 5 bases at J, with 12 bases between. There are 14 residues in the CDR3. This chain's CDR3 is CASSPPVLHNEQFF. The CDR3 DNA sequence: TGTGCCAGCAGCCCCCCGGTTCTCCACAATGAGCAGTTCTTC.

The V gene is TRBV5-4, the J gene TRBJ1-1; TRBD1 is a possible D gene (6 bases). Germline loops: CDR1 SGHNT, CDR2 YYREEE (reference sequence). This CDR3 spans 14 amino acids. V lost 3 bases to trimming and J lost 1 base, with 10 bases between them. The CDR3 DNA sequence: TGTGCCAGCAGCTCAGGGGCCGCGAACACTGAAGCTTTCTTT. Residues: CASSSGAANTEAFF.

The chain recombines TRBV6-5 with TRBJ1-2; D might be TRBD1 (6 bases). V was cut by 2 bases and J by 8 bases, with 15 bases left in between. The V gene's germline CDR1 is MNHEY and CDR2 SVGAGI. The CDR3 runs 14 residues. Here the CDR3 DNA reads TGTGCCAGCAGTTACGGGCAGGGGATGGGCGGCTACACCTTC. Translation: CASSYGQGMGGYTF.

The J gene is TRBJ1-4, the V gene TRBV5-1; D gene ambiguous. Trimming took off 4 bases at V and 6 bases at J, with 13 bases between the two ends. The CDR3 is 14 residues long. Germline CDR1 is SGHRS and CDR2 is YFSETQ. The CDR3 reads CASSPFSWDEKLFF. The DNA of the CDR3 is TGCGCCAGCAGCCCGTTCTCCTGGGATGAAAAACTGTTTTTT.

The V call is TRBV3-1 (or the pseudogene TRBV3-2), the J call TRBJ1-1; possible D gene TRBD1, 6 bases. The V gene lost 4 bases and the J gene lost 3 bases, with 21 bases spanning the gap. The CDR3 spans 17 residues. CDR1 is LGHDT and CDR2 is YNNKEL in the germline V gene (reference sequence). The CDR3 coding sequence is TGTGCCAGCAGCCGTCCCCCGTGGCAGGGGAGAGACACTGAAGCTTTCTTT. Its protein product is CASSRPPWQGRDTEAFF.